These 17 T cell receptor beta chains were all obtained from the same sample, sequenced in a study of shared clonotypes between healthy human individuals (dated by TCRdb to 2020 to 2021). Receptor amplification or capture employed the immunoSEQ multiplex PCR assay. TCRdb holds this immuneACCESS table with in-frame rearrangements only. Some clones are missing; in checked studies, unresolved V genes explain under half, and the rest has no known cause. The sample table lists about half a million clones, less than 85% of them with a count of one. The ten largest clones add up to approximately 13% of the sample. Sequenced: PBMCs. These receptors all stem from a woman in her thirties or forties in good health. Some clones in this sample may be carry-over from other donors' samples.

The J gene is TRBJ2-1, the V gene TRBV5-1, with D perhaps matching TRBD2 (5 bases). CDR1 and CDR2 (germline): SGHRS, YFSETQ. V gave up 0 bases and J gave up 9 bases, with 10 bases separating them. The CDR3 runs to 13 residues. The CDR3 region has the DNA TGCGCCAGCAGCTTGGAGCTAGCCGGTGAGCAGTTCTTC. Encoded protein: CASSLELAGEQFF.

The chain recombines TRBV19 with TRBJ2-7; D might be TRBD2 (5 bases). The CDR3 totals 15 residues. Trimming took off 3 bases at V and 0 bases at J, with 12 bases between the two ends. CDR1 is LNHDA, CDR2 SQIVND, per germline (reference sequence). The CDR3 here is CASSILAGASYEQYF. In nucleotides, the CDR3 is TGTGCCAGTAGTATCTTGGCGGGCGCCTCCTACGAGCAGTACTTC.

The J gene is TRBJ2-1, the V gene TRBV6-1; 10 bases fit TRBD2. The germline V gene encodes CDR1 MNHNS and CDR2 SASEGT. V lost 3 bases and J lost 5; bases outside the gene matches: 13. The CDR3 covers 18 residues. The CDR3, as DNA: TGTGCCAGCAGTGATTTATTTCAGGCTAGCGGGAGCGACAATGAGCAGTTCTTC. This codes for CASSDLFQASGSDNEQFF.

The rearrangement links TRBV25-1 to TRBJ1-5, with a possible D match to TRBD1 (6 bases). V shed 4 bases and J shed 6 bases, with 19 bases lying between them. The germline V gene encodes CDR1 MGHDK and CDR2 SYGVNS. The CDR3 is made up of 16 amino acids. Here the CDR3 reads CASSGGRQEGSQPQHF. As DNA, the CDR3 is TGTGCCAGCAGTGGGGGTCGACAGGAGGGGAGTCAGCCCCAGCATTTT.

Here the CDR3 reads CASTSDRGSNQPQHF. In DNA form, the CDR3 reads TGTGCCAGCACCTCGGACAGGGGGAGCAATCAGCCCCAGCATTTT. The gene calls are TRBV2 and TRBJ1-5; 10 bases match TRBD1. Trimming cost V 7 bases and J 1 base; bases outside gene matches: 4. This CDR3 contains 15 residues. CDR1 and CDR2 (germline): SNHLY, FYNNEI. The full variable domain, its missing parts supplied by reference TRBV2 and TRBJ1-5, is EPEVTQTPSHQVTQMGQEVILRCVPISNHLYFYWYRQILGQKVEFLVSFYNNEISEKSEIFDDQFSVERPDGSNFTLKIRSTKLEDSAMYFCASTSDRGSNQPQHFGDGTRLSIL.

This clone was recorded once. The V call is TRBV5-4, the J call TRBJ2-5; D not resolved. The germline V gene has CDR1 SGHNT and CDR2 YYREEE (reference sequence). The CDR3 loop spans 12 amino acids. Between the trimmed V and J ends, which lost 1 base and 4 bases, there was a span of 5 bases. CDR3 DNA sequence: TGTGCCAGCAGCTTGAACCCAGAGACCCAGTACTTC. Amino acid sequence: CASSLNPETQYF.

The chain uses TRBV28 and TRBJ1-1, with D unresolved. Germline CDR1 and CDR2: MDHEN and SYDVKM. The CDR3 is made up of 14 amino acids. V was trimmed by 6 bases and J by 8 bases, leaving 19 bases between them. CDR3 in DNA: TGTGCCAGCAGGAACGCCGGAAGAGACTGGGAAGCTTTCTTT. Its translation: CASRNAGRDWEAFF.

This clone was counted only a few times. Other DNA sequences in the same sample also yield this CDR3. V usage is TRBV4-3 and J usage is TRBJ1-1, with D hard to call. The CDR3 extends over 13 amino acids. Trimming left V 0 bases short and J 4 bases short, with 6 bases between. Per the germline V gene, CDR1 is LGHNA and CDR2 is YSLEER. The CDR3 region is CASSQDLSTEAFF. As DNA, the CDR3 is TGCGCCAGCAGCCAAGATCTGAGCACTGAAGCTTTCTTT.

This sequence joins TRBV10-3 and TRBJ2-7, with TRBD1 matching 8 bases. The V and J ends lost 2 bases and 4 bases, in that order; junction bases with no gene match: 4. The CDR3 contains 14 residues. Germline loops: CDR1 ENHRY, CDR2 SYGVKD. For the CDR3, the DNA is TGTGCCATCAGTGAGAGGGACAGGCGGTACGAGCAGTACTTC. Protein sequence: CAISERDRRYEQYF.

The rearrangement uses TRBV10-3 and TRBJ2-5; 7 bases align to TRBD2. Germline loops: CDR1 ENHRY, CDR2 SYGVKD. The CDR3 is 16 residues long. The junction had 18 bases not matched to a gene; V was cut back by 10 bases and J by 4 bases. The CDR3 here is CASGSGTPLEGETQYF. The CDR3 bases are TGTGCCAGCGGGAGCGGGACCCCCCTAGAGGGAGAGACCCAGTACTTC.

V is TRBV21-1 and J is TRBJ1-3. TRBV21-1 is a known pseudogene. This CDR3 region has 15 residues. CDR3 in amino acids: CASSKIGPSGNTIYF. The DNA for the CDR3 is TGTGCCAGCAGCAAAATAGGACCCTCTGGAAACACCATATATTTT.

The genes are TRBV5-4 and TRBJ2-5; TRBD2 is a possible D gene (5 bases). Germline V lookup: CDR1 SGHNT, CDR2 YYREEE (reference sequence). This CDR3 comprises 14 residues. V was shortened by 2 bases and J by 0 bases, with 8 bases between the two germline ends. CDR3 loop: CASSFSGYQETQYF. DNA for the CDR3: TGTGCCAGCAGCTTTTCGGGATACCAAGAGACCCAGTACTTC.

The chain joins TRBV30 to TRBJ2-6; 10 nucleotides line up with TRBD1. The CDR3 loop spans 15 amino acids. Germline loops: CDR1 GTSNPN, CDR2 SVGIG (reference sequence). Germline trimming cut 8 bases from V and 1 base from J; bases unmatched to any gene: 5. This chain's CDR3 is CAEDRGRSGANVLTF. The CDR3 DNA is TGTGCCGAAGACAGGGGGCGTTCTGGGGCCAACGTCCTGACTTTC. Looking up the rest from reference TRBV30 and TRBJ2-6 gives the full variable domain: SQTIHQWPATLVQPVGSPLSLECTVEGTSNPNLYWYRQAAGRGLQLLFYSVGIGQISSEVPQNLSASRPQDRQFILSSKKLLLSDSGFYLCAEDRGRSGANVLTFGAGSRLTVL.

This clone was seen just once. This chain uses TRBV6-1 with TRBJ1-1; D remains unclear. Germline CDR1 is MNHNS and CDR2 is SASEGT. The V and J ends lost 3 bases and 1 base respectively, with 15 bases between them. The CDR3 is 16 amino acids. The CDR3 reads CASSDGPRLWNTEAFF. In nucleotides, the CDR3 is TGTGCCAGCAGTGACGGCCCGCGACTGTGGAACACTGAAGCTTTCTTT.

This chain connects TRBV27 to TRBJ1-1, with D possibly matching TRBD1 (6 bases). This CDR3 has 15 residues. Per germline, CDR1 MNHEY and CDR2 SMNVEV (reference sequence). V was trimmed by 1 base and J by 1 base, leaving 10 bases between them. CDR3 sequence: CASSLFLDRNTEAFF. The CDR3 DNA sequence: TGTGCCAGCAGTTTATTTCTGGACAGGAACACTGAAGCTTTCTTT.

This clone was detected once. As DNA, the CDR3 is TGTGCCAGCAGCCAAGCTCCTAGCGGGAGAAACACCGGGGAGCTGTTTTTT. The encoded protein is CASSQAPSGRNTGELFF. This rearrangement joins TRBV4-2 to TRBJ2-2, with 10 nucleotides matching TRBD2. After removal of 1 base from V and 2 bases from J, the junction contained 4 bases not matched to a gene. Germline assignment: CDR1 LGHNA and CDR2 YNFKEQ. The CDR3 is 17 amino acids.

This clone was found once. This chain links TRBV2 with TRBJ2-1, with 9 positions matching TRBD2. The V and J ends lost 8 bases and 0 bases, in that order; junction bases with no gene match: 5. The CDR3 is 15 residues long. Looked up from germline, CDR1 is SNHLY and CDR2 is FYNNEI. Here the CDR3 reads CASETTSGSYNEQFF. The CDR3 DNA sequence: TGTGCCAGCGAGACGACTAGCGGCTCCTACAATGAGCAGTTCTTC.